These 12 T cell receptor beta chains came from one sample sequenced in a study of neurological immune-mediated disorders. TCRdb itself ran the 5' RACE reads through MiXCR, one entry per CDR3 protein. The sample records about 46,000 distinct CDR3 sequences, 1.5% to 2% being singletons. Sequencing input: PBMCs. All receptors derive from a woman aged 40 to 50 with multiple sclerosis.

At least ten counts were recorded for this clonotype. V gene TRBV5-1 combines with J gene TRBJ1-5, with 7 positions matching TRBD1. Germline V lookup: CDR1 SGHRS, CDR2 YFSETQ. The CDR3 has 14 amino acids. Trimming took 2 bases from V and 7 from J; bases not matched to a gene: 6. The CDR3: CASSFQGEGQPQHF. The CDR3, as DNA: TGCGCCAGCAGCTTCCAGGGGGAAGGACAGCCCCAGCATTTT.

This clonotype was detected many times. The chain uses TRBV10-3 and TRBJ2-7, with D perhaps matching TRBD1 (5 bases). The CDR3 loop spans 11 amino acids. V lost 5 bases to trimming and J lost 7 bases, with 9 bases between them. The germline gives CDR1 ENHRY, CDR2 SYGVKD. The CDR3 here is CAISYRGEQYF. As DNA, the CDR3 is TGTGCCATCAGTTATAGGGGTGAGCAGTACTTC.

Many counts were recorded for this clonotype. The V and J genes are TRBV27 and TRBJ1-6, with a tentative D call TRBD1 (6 bases). The CDR3 spans 13 residues. V gave up 8 bases and J gave up 7 bases, with 12 bases separating them. Per the germline V gene, CDR1 is MNHEY and CDR2 is SMNVEV (reference sequence). The chain's CDR3 is CASADRRNSPLHF. The CDR3 DNA is TGTGCCAGCGCGGACAGAAGAAATTCACCCCTCCACTTT.

This clonotype was seen at least ten times. J is TRBJ1-2 and V is TRBV5-1; TRBD1 might be the D (5 bases). The CDR3 loop spans 14 amino acids. V was shortened by 0 bases and J by 4 bases, with 10 bases between the two germline ends. Germline loops: CDR1 SGHRS, CDR2 YFSETQ. CDR3 sequence (DNA): TGCGCCAGCAGCTTGGAGGTCAGGGCCTATGGCTACACCTTC. Translated: CASSLEVRAYGYTF. Full variable domain (missing parts from reference TRBV5-1 and TRBJ1-2): KAGVTQTPRYLIKTRGQQVTLSCSPISGHRSVSWYQQTPGQGLQFLFEYFSETQRNKGNFPGRFSGRQFSNSRSEMNVSTLELGDSALYLCASSLEVRAYGYTFGSGTRLTVV.

This clonotype has a count of ten or more. The rearrangement joins TRBV4-1 to TRBJ1-1; D gene unclear. V was cut by 5 bases and J by 1 base, with 8 bases left in between. CDR1 MGHRA and CDR2 YSYEKL come from the germline V gene. The CDR3 sequence is 13 residues long. This CDR3 is CASSSRENTEAFF. DNA of the CDR3: TGCGCCAGCAGCTCAAGGGAGAACACTGAAGCTTTCTTT.

This clonotype was recorded at least ten times. This chain links TRBV5-1 with TRBJ2-6; D remains unclear. With 4 bases removed from V and 0 bases from J, the gap between germline ends came to 8 bases. From germline, CDR1 is SGHRS and CDR2 YFSETQ. The CDR3 consists of 15 residues. For the CDR3, the DNA is TGCGCCAGCAGCCTGAGTAACTCTGGGGCCAACGTCCTGACTTTC. Amino acid sequence: CASSLSNSGANVLTF.

This clonotype was seen repeatedly, ten times or more. CDR3 region: CASSQASGATDTQYF. CDR3 DNA sequence: TGTGCCAGCAGCCAAGCATCGGGGGCGACAGATACGCAGTATTTT. This rearrangement joins TRBV14 to TRBJ2-3; possibly TRBD1 or TRBD2 for D (6 bases each). This CDR3 comprises 15 residues. Germline V gene data show CDR1 as SGHDN and CDR2 as FVKESK. The V end lost 1 base, the J end lost 3 bases, and 11 bases lay between the germline ends.

This clonotype was seen many times. CDR3 region: CAISDHGYGYTF. The CDR3 DNA sequence: TGTGCCATCAGTGATCATGGCTATGGCTACACCTTC. The chain recombines TRBV10-3 with TRBJ1-2, with D unclear. V was clipped by 3 bases and J by 4 bases, with 6 bases between them. CDR3 length: 12 amino acids. Germline V lookup: CDR1 ENHRY, CDR2 SYGVKD.

The sample holds many counts of this clonotype. V usage is TRBV7-8 and J usage is TRBJ2-1, with 7 bases aligning to TRBD1. Germline assignment: CDR1 SGHVS and CDR2 FQNEAQ. The CDR3 has 15 residues. V lost 1 base to trimming and J lost 4 bases; unmatched junction nucleotides: 4. CDR3 in amino acids: CASSLDPTGYNEQFF. The CDR3 nucleotides are TGTGCCAGCAGCTTAGATCCGACAGGGTACAATGAGCAGTTCTTC.

This clonotype was detected ten times or more. The rearrangement joins TRBV7-8 to TRBJ2-5; D remains ambiguous. The CDR3 contains 14 residues. Trimming stripped 0 bases from V and 4 bases from J, with 9 bases between. Germline lookup yields CDR1 SGHVS and CDR2 FQNEAQ. Here the CDR3 reads CASSLAIKGETQYF. As DNA, the CDR3 is TGTGCCAGCAGCTTAGCGATAAAGGGAGAGACCCAGTACTTC.

This clonotype came up many times. This chain links TRBV5-1 with TRBJ2-3, with D unclear. Trimming removed 2 bases from V and 0 bases from J, with 7 bases in between. The V gene's germline CDR1 is SGHRS and CDR2 YFSETQ. The CDR3 covers 14 residues. CDR3: CASSFDPSTDTQYF. DNA of the CDR3: TGCGCCAGCAGCTTCGACCCCAGCACAGATACGCAGTATTTT.

This clonotype was observed at least ten times. The chain is built from TRBV20-1 and TRBJ2-1, with D hard to call. This CDR3 region has 12 residues. V shed 5 bases and J shed 8 bases, with 13 bases lying between them. The V gene's germline CDR1 is DFQATT and CDR2 SNEGSKA (reference sequence). CDR3 sequence reads: CSALNGIYEQFF. The CDR3 DNA follows: TGCAGTGCTCTTAATGGGATTTATGAGCAGTTCTTC.